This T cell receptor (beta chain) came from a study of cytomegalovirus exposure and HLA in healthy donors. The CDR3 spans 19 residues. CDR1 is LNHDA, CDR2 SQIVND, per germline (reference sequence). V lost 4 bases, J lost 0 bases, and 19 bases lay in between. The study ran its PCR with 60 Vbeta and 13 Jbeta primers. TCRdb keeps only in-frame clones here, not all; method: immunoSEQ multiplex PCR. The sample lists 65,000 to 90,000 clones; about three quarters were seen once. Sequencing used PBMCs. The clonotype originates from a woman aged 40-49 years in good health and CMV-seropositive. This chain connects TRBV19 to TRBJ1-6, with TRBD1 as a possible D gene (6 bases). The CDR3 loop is CASSRRGSGVYSYNSPLHF. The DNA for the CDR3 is TGTGCCAGTAGTAGAAGGGGGTCGGGTGTATACTCCTATAATTCACCCCTCCACTTT.